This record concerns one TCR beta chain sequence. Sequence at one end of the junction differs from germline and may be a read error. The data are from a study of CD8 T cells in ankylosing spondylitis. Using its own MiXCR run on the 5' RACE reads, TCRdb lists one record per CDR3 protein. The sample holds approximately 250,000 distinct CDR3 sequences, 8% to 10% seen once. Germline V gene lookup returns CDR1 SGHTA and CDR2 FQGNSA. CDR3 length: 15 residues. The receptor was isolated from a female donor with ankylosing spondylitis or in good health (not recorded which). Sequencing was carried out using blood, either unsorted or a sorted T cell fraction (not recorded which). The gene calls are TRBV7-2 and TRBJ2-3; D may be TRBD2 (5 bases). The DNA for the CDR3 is TGTGCCAGCAGCTTAGTAGCGATTAGCACAGAAACGCAGTATTTT. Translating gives CASSLVAISTETQYF. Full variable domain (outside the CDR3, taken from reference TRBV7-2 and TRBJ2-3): GAGVSQSPSNKVTEKGKDVELRCDPISGHTALYWYRQSLGQGLEFLIYFQGNSAPDKSGLPSDRFSAERTGGSVSTLTIQRTQQEDSAVYLCASSLVAISTETQYFGPGTRLTVL.